A single sample gave rise to the 5 T cell receptor beta chains below, sequenced in a study of OX40 agonist ivuxolimab in advanced cancers. The protocol was immunoSEQ multiplex PCR, while the TCRdb copy is restricted to in-frame clones and leaves out a portion. The sample includes around 100,000 clones, about nine tenths of them seen just once. The source was CD4+ or CD8+ T cells sorted from blood, collected in a trial of the OX40 agonist ivuxolimab. The receptors originated from an adult with an advanced solid tumor such as melanoma, head and neck, liver or kidney cancer.

This clone was seen more than once but under ten times. This chain uses TRBV6-4 with TRBJ2-3, with TRBD2 identical over 10 bases. In germline, CDR1 is MRHNA, CDR2 SNTAGT. The CDR3 contains 16 residues. With V trimmed by 3 bases and J by 0 bases, 3 bases remained unmatched. CDR3 in DNA: TGTGCCAGCAGTGATGGGACTAGCGCCAGCACAGATACGCAGTATTTT. This sequence encodes CASSDGTSASTDTQYF.

This clone has at least ten counts. The chain has TRBV30 and TRBJ1-6; maybe TRBD1 (6 bases). Germline V gene lookup returns CDR1 GTSNPN and CDR2 SVGIG (reference sequence). CDR3 length: 14 amino acids. Trimming cost V 8 bases and J 9 bases, with 20 bases left between them. CDR3: CAADDGVGGSPLHF. CDR3 DNA: TGTGCCGCGGACGATGGGGTAGGGGGTTCACCCCTCCACTTT.

CDR3 loop: CASSARRTSGSLNEQFF. For the CDR3, the DNA is TGTGCCAGCAGCGCCCGGCGGACTAGCGGGAGTCTAAATGAGCAGTTCTTC. V usage is TRBV9 and J usage is TRBJ2-1; 13 bases are shared with TRBD2. This CDR3 contains 17 residues. Germline CDR1 reads SGDLS; CDR2 reads YYNGEE. V shed 3 bases, J shed 7 bases, and the junction held 10 bases outside the gene matches. Full variable domain (missing parts from reference TRBV9 and TRBJ2-1): DSGVTQTPKHLITATGQRVTLRCSPRSGDLSVYWYQQSLDQGLQFLIQYYNGEERAKGNILERFSAQQFPDLHSELNLSSLELGDSALYFCASSARRTSGSLNEQFFGPGTRLTVL.

This rearrangement joins TRBV5-1 to TRBJ2-7, with D possibly matching TRBD2 (6 bases). The V gene lost 4 bases and the J gene lost 1 base, with 12 bases spanning the gap. Looked up from germline, CDR1 is SGHRS and CDR2 is YFSETQ. CDR3 length: 14 residues. The CDR3: CASSPSGVSYEQYF. The CDR3 bases are TGCGCCAGCAGCCCGTCGGGGGTTTCCTACGAGCAGTACTTC.

The CDR3 spells CASSLMGTYHEKLFF. The CDR3 DNA is TGTGCCAGCAGCTTAATGGGGACATACCATGAAAAACTGTTTTTT. V gene TRBV7-9 combines with J gene TRBJ1-4; a weak D match, TRBD1 (6 bases). Trimming cost V 2 bases and J 6 bases, with 13 bases left between them. Germline assignment: CDR1 SEHNR and CDR2 FQNEAQ (reference sequence). The CDR3 runs 15 residues.